The source of this T cell receptor (beta chain) is a study of prognosis after radiotherapy for stage I lung cancer. Background on the study: Nobody among the patients got concurrent therapy with stereotactic body radiotherapy.

There are many counts of this clonotype. Its antigen is unknown. From genomic DNA, two-round multiplex PCR was used to amplify TCR beta CDR3. Amplification during the initial PCR round employed primers specific to each TRBV and TRBJ gene. For its second round, the PCR relied on universal primers. TCRdb redid the calling of the multiplex PCR reads with MiXCR, one entry per CDR3 protein. Of roughly 20,000 distinct CDR3 sequences in the sample, approximately 39% were seen once. The CDR3 sequence is 14 residues long. The V gene end was trimmed by 4 bases and the J gene end by 1 base; junction bases not matched to a gene: 4. Per germline, CDR1 MGHRA and CDR2 YSYEKL. Study outcomes and limitations: The tumor specificity of expanded TCR clones remained undetermined.

The V call is TRBV4-1, the J call TRBJ2-7; 7 positions match TRBD2. The receptor's source is a donor at least 50 years old with non-small cell lung cancer. Here the sequenced sample was PBMCs, taken before or after stereotactic body radiation therapy (not recorded which). CDR3 sequence reads: CASSPRLASYEQYF. The CDR3 DNA sequence: TGCGCCAGCAGCCCGAGACTAGCTTCCTACGAGCAGTACTTC.